Sequencing of this T cell receptor (beta chain) was carried out in a study of regulatory T cells in long-lasting Graves disease. Arm-PCR of CDR3 regions with iRepertoire HTBI primers generated TCR beta libraries. In the study's own analysis: The samples yielded some 62 TRBV and some 15 TRBJ segments. From the multiplex PCR reads, TCRdb called clonotypes with MiXCR, one entry per CDR3 protein. The authors' filters were not applied to this entry. Here the sample spans roughly 350,000 distinct CDR3 sequences, roughly 17% being singletons. This clonotype appeared many times. Antigen: not known. Time point defined: newly diagnosed GD, antithyroid drugs for less than 3 months. The TCR library used RNA extracted from PBMCs. From germline, CDR1 is SQVTM and CDR2 ANQGSEA. This CDR3 has 11 amino acids. Overall study results and limits: TRBV28 was favored in persistent disease, as were TRBJ1-2 and TRBJ2-5.

These data also formed part of another study, on T cells in Graves' hyperthyroidism and ophthalmopathy. According to that study: Stable disease denoted Graves' hyperthyroidism without ophthalmopathy progression within 18 months. Patients showing uncontrolled infection, other autoimmune disease, pregnancy or lactation were ineligible.

Sequences were derived from peripheral blood mononuclear cells (PBMCs), sampled at new diagnosis, from a patient treated with antithyroid drugs. The sequence was collected from a woman aged 18-29 years with Graves disease. The chain combines TRBV29-1 with TRBJ2-7; 7 nucleotides agree with TRBD1. TRBJ2-5 explains the end of the DNA better; the J call may be wrong. The CDR3 bases are TGCAGCGTTAAACAGGGGGAGACCCAGTACTTC. This codes for CSVKQGETQYF.